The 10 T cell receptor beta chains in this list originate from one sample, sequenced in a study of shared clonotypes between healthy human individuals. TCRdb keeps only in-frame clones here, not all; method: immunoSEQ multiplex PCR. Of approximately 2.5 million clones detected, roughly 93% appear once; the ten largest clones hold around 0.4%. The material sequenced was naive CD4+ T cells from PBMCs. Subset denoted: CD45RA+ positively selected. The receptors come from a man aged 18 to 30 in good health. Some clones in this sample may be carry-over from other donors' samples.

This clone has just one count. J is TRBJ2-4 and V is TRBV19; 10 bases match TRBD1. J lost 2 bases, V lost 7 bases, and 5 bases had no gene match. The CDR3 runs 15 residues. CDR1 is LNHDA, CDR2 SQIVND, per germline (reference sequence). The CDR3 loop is CASIDRGRTKNIQYF. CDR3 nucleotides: TGTGCCAGTATTGACAGGGGGCGAACCAAAAACATTCAGTACTTC.

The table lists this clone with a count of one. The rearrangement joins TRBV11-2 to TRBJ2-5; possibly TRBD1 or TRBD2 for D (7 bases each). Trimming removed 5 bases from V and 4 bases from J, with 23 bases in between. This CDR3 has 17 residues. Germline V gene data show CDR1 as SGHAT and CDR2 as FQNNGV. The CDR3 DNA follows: TGTGCCAGCAGCCAGACGATGGGAGGGGGCGCGGGAGAGACCCAGTACTTC. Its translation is CASSQTMGGGAGETQYF. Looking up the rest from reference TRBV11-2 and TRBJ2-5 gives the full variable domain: EAGVAQSPRYKIIEKRQSVAFWCNPISGHATLYWYQQILGQGPKLLIQFQNNGVVDDSQLPKDRFSAERLKGVDSTLKIQPAKLEDSAVYLCASSQTMGGGAGETQYFGPGTRLLVL.

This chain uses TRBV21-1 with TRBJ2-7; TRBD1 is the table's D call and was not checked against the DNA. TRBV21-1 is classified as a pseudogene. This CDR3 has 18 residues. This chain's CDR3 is CASSRHRPTSHGTYEQYF. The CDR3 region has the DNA TGTGCCAGCAGCAGACACCGGCCCACCTCCCACGGAACGTACGAGCAGTACTTC.

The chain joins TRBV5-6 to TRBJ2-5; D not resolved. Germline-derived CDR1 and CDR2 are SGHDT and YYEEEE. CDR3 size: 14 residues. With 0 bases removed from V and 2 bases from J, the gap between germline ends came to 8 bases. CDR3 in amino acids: CASSLGATQETQYF. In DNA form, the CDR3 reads TGTGCCAGCAGCTTGGGGGCAACACAAGAGACCCAGTACTTC.

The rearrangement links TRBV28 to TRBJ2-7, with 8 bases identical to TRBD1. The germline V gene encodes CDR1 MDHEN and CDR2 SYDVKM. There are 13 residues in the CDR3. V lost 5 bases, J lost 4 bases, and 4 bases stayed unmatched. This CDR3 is CASSGQGLYEQYF. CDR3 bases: TGTGCCAGCAGTGGACAGGGTCTGTACGAGCAGTACTTC.

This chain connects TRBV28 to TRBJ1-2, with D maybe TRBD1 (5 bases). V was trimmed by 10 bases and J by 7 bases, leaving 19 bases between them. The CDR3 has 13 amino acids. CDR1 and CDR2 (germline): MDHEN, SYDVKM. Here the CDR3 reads CAIHSGAQGGYTF. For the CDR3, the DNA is TGTGCCATCCATTCCGGGGCCCAGGGTGGCTACACCTTC.

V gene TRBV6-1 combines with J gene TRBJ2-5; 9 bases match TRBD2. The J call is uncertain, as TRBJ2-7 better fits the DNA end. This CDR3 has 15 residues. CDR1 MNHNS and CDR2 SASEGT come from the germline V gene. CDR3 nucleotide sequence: TGTGCCAGCAGGTTACTCCTAGCGGGATCCTACGAGCAGTACTTC. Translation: CASRLLLAGSYEQYF.

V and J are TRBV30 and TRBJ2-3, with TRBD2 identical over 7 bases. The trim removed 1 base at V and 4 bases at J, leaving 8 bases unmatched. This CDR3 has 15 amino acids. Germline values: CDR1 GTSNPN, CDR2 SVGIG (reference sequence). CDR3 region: CAWSGPAGTADTQYF. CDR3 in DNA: TGTGCCTGGAGTGGGCCAGCGGGAACAGCAGATACGCAGTATTTT.

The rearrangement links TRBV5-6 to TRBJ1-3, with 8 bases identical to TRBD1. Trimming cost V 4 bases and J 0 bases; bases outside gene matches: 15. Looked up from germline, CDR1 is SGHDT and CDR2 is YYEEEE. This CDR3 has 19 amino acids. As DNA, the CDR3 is TGTGCCAGCAGCGCAAGACCTGGTAGGACAGGGAACTCTGGAAACACCATATATTTT. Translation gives CASSARPGRTGNSGNTIYF.

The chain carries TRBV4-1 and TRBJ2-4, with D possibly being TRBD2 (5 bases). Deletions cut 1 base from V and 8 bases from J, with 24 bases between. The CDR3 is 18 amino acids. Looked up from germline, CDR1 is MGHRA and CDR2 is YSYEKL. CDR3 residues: CASSQGSGFSATGDIQYF. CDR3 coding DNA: TGCGCCAGCAGCCAAGGTTCGGGTTTCTCAGCGACCGGGGACATTCAGTACTTC.